The clone carrying this T cell receptor (beta chain) has only a few counts. Its cognate antigen is unknown. This CDR3 contains 15 residues. CDR1 and CDR2 from the germline V gene are KGHDR and SFDVKD. V was shortened by 3 bases and J by 4 bases, with 14 bases between the two germline ends. In patients chosen for sequencing, flow cytometry had shown CD8+CD57+ cell expansion. Each of the patients presented with severe acquired aplastic anemia. No therapy was given to patients before blood sampling. This specimen comes from a study of CD8+CD57+ T cells in acquired aplastic anemia. In the study overall: On average, sorted CD4+ and CD8+ cells gave 3 to 3.5 ug of DNA.

Overall study results and limits: Shared by patients and controls, almost 30 CD8+ CDR3s were abundant in patients.

The template used for profiling TCR beta VDJ and CDR3 was genomic DNA. TCRdb processed the reads anew with MiXCR; each CDR3 protein has one entry. Here the sample spans 150,000 or so distinct CDR3 sequences, 40% to 60% being singletons. The sequence was collected from a human donor with aplastic anemia. The chain joins TRBV24-1 to TRBJ1-1, with D tentatively TRBD1 (6 bases). The sequenced sample consisted of sorted CD4+, CD8+, or CD8+CD57+ T cells (not recorded which) from PBMCs. The CDR3 spells CATSDRSRGFTEAFF. CDR3 coding DNA: TGTGCCACCAGTGATAGGTCGAGGGGGTTCACTGAAGCTTTCTTT.